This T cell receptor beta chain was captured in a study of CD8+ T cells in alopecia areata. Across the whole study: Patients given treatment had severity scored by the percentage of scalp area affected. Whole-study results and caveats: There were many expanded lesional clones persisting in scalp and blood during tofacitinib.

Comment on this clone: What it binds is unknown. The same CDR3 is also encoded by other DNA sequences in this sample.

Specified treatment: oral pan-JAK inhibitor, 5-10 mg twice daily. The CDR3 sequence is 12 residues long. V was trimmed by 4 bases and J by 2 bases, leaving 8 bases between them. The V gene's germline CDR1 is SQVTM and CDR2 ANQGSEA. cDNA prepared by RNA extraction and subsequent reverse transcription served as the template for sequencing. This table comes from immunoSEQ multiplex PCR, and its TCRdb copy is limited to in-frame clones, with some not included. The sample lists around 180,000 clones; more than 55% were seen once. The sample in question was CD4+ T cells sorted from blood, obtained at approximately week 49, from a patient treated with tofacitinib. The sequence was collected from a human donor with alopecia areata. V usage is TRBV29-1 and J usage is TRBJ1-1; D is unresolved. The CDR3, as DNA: TGCAGCGTTGCTGGGCTAAACACTGAAGCTTTCTTT. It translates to CSVAGLNTEAFF.